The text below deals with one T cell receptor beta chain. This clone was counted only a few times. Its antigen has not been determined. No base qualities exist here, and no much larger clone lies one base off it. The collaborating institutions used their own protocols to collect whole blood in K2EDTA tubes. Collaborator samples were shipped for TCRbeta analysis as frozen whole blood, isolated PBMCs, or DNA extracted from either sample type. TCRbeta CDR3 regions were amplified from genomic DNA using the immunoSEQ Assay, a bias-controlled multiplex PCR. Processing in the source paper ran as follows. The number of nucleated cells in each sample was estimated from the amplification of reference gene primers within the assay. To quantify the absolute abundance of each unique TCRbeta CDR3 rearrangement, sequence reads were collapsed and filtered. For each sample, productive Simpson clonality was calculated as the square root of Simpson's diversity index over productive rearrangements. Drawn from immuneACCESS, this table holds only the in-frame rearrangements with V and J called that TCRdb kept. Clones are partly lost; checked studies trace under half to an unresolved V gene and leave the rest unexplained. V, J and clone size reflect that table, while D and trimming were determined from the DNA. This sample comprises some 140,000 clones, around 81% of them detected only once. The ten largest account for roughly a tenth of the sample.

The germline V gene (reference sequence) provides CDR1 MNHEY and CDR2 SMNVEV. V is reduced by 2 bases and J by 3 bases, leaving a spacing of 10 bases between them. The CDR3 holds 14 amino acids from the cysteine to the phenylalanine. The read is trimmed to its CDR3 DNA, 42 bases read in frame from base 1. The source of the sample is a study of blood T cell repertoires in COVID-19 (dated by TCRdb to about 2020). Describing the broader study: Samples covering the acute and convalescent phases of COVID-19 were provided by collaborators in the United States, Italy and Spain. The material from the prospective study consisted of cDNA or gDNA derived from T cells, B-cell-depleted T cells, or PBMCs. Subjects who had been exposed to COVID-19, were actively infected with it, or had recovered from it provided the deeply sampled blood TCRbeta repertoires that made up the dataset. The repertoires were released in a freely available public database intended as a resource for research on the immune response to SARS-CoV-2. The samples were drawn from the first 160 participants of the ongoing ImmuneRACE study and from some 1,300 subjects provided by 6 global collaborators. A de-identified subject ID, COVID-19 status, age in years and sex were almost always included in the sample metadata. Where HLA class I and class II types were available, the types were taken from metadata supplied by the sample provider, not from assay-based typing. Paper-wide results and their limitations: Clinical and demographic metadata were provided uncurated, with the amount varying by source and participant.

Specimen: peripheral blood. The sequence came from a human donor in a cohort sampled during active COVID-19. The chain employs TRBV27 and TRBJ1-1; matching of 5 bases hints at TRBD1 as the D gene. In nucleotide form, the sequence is TGTGCCAGCAGTTTACGGGGGATGGACACTGAAGCTTTCTTT. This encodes CASSLRGMDTEAFF.